This T cell receptor (beta chain) comes out of a study of identifying expanded T cells in peripheral blood. Profiled with immunoSEQ multiplex PCR; TCRdb holds only in-frame clones, not every one. The sample consists of tens of thousands of clones, roughly 84% of them appearing once. Trimming pared 1 base from V and 4 bases from J, leaving 13 bases between. This CDR3 is built from 15 residues. Looked up from germline, CDR1 is SGHNT and CDR2 is YENEEA. The sequencing sample was made of blood. The rearrangement joins TRBV11-3 to TRBJ2-5; perhaps TRBD2 as D (5 bases). This clonotype was sampled from a person between 18 and 75 years old in good health. CDR3 in amino acids: CASSLGTGFLETQYF. The CDR3, as DNA: TGTGCCAGCAGCTTAGGTACGGGATTCCTAGAGACCCAGTACTTC.